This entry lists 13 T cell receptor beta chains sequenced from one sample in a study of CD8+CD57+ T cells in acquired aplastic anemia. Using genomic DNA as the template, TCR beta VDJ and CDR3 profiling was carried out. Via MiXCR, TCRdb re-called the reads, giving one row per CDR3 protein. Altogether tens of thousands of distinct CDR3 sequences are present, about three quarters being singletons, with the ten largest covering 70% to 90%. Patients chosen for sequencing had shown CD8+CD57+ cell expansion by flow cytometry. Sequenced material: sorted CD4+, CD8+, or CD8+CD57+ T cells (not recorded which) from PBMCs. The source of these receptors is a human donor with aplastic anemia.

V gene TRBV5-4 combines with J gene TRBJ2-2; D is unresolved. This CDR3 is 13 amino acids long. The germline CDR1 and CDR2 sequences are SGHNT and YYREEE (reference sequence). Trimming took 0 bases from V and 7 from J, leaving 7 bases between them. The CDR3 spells CASSLESFGELFF. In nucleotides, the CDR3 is TGTGCCAGCAGCTTGGAGAGTTTCGGGGAGCTGTTTTTT. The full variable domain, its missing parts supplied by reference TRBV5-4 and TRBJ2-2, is ETGVTQSPTHLIKTRGQQVTLRCSSQSGHNTVSWYQQALGQGPQFIFQYYREEENGRGNFPPRFSGLQFPNYSSELNVNALELDDSALYLCASSLESFGELFFGEGSRLTVL.

The CDR3 loop reads CASTDGQGVVEKLFF. CDR3 nucleotides: TGTGCCAGCACTGACGGACAGGGCGTCGTAGAAAAACTGTTTTTT. The chain employs TRBV25-1 and TRBJ1-4; TRBD1 aligns across 8 bases. CDR1 is MGHDK and CDR2 is SYGVNS in the germline V gene. The CDR3 is 15 residues long. Losses at the gene ends were 7 bases for V and 8 bases for J; bases not matched to a gene: 12.

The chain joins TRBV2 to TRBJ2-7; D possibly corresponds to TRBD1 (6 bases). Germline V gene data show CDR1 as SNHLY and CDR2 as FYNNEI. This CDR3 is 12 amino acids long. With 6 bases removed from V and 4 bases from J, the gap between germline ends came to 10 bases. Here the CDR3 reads CASRGGQYEQYF. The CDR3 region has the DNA TGTGCCAGCAGAGGAGGACAGTACGAGCAGTACTTC.

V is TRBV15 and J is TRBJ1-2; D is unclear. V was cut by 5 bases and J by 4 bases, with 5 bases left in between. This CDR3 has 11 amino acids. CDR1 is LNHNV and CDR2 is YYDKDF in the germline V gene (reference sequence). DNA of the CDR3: TGTGCCACCAGCCCTGGCTATGGCTACACCTTC. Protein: CATSPGYGYTF.

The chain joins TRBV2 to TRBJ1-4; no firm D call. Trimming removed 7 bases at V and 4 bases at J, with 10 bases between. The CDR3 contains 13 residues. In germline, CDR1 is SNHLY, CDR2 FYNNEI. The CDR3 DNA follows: TGTGCCAGCATCCGGGCCAATAATGAAAAACTGTTTTTT. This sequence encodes CASIRANNEKLFF.

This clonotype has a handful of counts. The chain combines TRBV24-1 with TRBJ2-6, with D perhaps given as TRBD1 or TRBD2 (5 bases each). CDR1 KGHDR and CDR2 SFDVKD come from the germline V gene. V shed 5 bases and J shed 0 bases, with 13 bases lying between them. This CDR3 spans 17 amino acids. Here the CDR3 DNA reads TGTGCCACCAGTGGGGGCCAGGGACCCTCTGGGGCCAACGTCCTGACTTTC. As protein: CATSGGQGPSGANVLTF.

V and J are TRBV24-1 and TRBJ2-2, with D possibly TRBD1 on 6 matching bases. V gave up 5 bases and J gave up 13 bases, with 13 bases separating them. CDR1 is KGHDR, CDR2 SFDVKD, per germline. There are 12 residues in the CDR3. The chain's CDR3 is CATSVPGQRLFF. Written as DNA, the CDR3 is TGTGCCACCAGTGTTCCGGGACAACGGCTGTTTTTT.

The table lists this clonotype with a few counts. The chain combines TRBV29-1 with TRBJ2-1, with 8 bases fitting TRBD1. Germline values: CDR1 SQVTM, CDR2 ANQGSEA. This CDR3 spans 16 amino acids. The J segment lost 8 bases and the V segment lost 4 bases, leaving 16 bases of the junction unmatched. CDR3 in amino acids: CSVGGFIGTGPDEQFF. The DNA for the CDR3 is TGCAGCGTTGGAGGTTTTATCGGGACAGGACCCGATGAGCAGTTCTTC.

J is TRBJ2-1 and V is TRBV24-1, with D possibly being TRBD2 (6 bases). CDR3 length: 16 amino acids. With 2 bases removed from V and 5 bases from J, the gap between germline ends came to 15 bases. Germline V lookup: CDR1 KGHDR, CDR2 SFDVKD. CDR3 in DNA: TGTGCCACCAGTGATTGGGGGGACCAACCAAACAATGAGCAGTTCTTC. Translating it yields CATSDWGDQPNNEQFF.

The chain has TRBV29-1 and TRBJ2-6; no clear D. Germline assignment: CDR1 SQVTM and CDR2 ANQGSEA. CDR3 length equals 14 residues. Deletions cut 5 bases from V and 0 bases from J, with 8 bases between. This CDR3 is CSVRFSSGANVLTF. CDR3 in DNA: TGCAGCGTTCGTTTCAGCTCTGGGGCCAACGTCCTGACTTTC.

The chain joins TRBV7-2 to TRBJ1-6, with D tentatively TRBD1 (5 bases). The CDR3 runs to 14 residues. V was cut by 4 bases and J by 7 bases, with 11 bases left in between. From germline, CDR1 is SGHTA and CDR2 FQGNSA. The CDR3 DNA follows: TGTGCCAGCAGCTCGCAGGGAGAAAATTCACCCCTCCACTTT. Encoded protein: CASSSQGENSPLHF.

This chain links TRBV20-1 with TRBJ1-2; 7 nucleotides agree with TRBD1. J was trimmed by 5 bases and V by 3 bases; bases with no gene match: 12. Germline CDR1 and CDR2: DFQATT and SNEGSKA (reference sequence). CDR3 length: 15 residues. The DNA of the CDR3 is TGCAGTGCTAGCACCGACAGGGTGCGCGGTTATGGCTACACCTTC. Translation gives CSASTDRVRGYGYTF.

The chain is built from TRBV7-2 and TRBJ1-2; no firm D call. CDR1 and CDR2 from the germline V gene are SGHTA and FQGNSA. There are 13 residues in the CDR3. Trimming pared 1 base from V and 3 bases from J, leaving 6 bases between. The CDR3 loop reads CASSLGTDYGYTF. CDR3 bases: TGTGCCAGCAGCTTAGGCACCGACTATGGCTACACCTTC.